These 26 T cell receptor beta chains were all obtained from the same sample, sequenced in a study of CD8 T cells in Susac syndrome. RNA totalling roughly 0.45 to 1 ug underwent reverse transcription with random hexamers. TCRdb processed the immunoSEQ multiplex PCR reads anew with MiXCR; each CDR3 protein has one entry. The sample includes 250,000 to 300,000 distinct CDR3 sequences, about 85% of them seen just once. The sample comprised CD8+ T cells from PBMCs. These receptors all come from a human donor with multiple sclerosis.

This clonotype was picked up one time. As DNA, the CDR3 is TGTGCCACCAGTGATTTGCAAGGGACACCCGGGGAGCTGTTTTTT. This encodes CATSDLQGTPGELFF. This chain links TRBV24-1 with TRBJ2-2; possibly TRBD1 for D (6 bases). This CDR3 has 15 amino acids. The V gene lost 0 bases and the J gene lost 6 bases, with 10 bases spanning the gap. Germline CDR1 and CDR2: KGHDR and SFDVKD.

The chain is built from TRBV29-1 and TRBJ2-7; D is unresolved. Trimming left V 3 bases short and J 3 bases short, with 15 bases between. Germline V gene data show CDR1 as SQVTM and CDR2 as ANQGSEA. The CDR3 consists of 14 residues. The CDR3 sequence: CSVDSSGPDYEQYF. CDR3 sequence (DNA): TGCAGCGTTGACAGCTCGGGCCCCGACTACGAGCAGTACTTC.

The chain couples TRBV27 to TRBJ2-1; unclear D gene. Per the germline V gene, CDR1 is MNHEY and CDR2 is SMNVEV (reference sequence). V dropped 5 bases and J dropped 0 bases, with 11 bases sitting between them. The CDR3 extends over 15 amino acids. The CDR3 nucleotides read TGTGCCAGCAGTCCCGGCATCAGCTCCTACAATGAGCAGTTCTTC. Amino acids: CASSPGISSYNEQFF.

The gene calls are TRBV7-9 and TRBJ2-2, with D unresolved. CDR3 size: 12 residues. Deletions cut 4 bases from V and 7 bases from J, with 7 bases between. Germline-derived CDR1 and CDR2 are SEHNR and FQNEAQ (reference sequence). CDR3 loop: CASSSGNGELFF. CDR3 coding DNA: TGTGCCAGCAGCTCTGGAAACGGGGAGCTGTTTTTT.

The rearrangement links TRBV30 to TRBJ2-1, with D maybe TRBD2 (6 bases). The germline V and J ends were trimmed by 1 base and 8 bases, with 12 bases remaining between them. Germline values: CDR1 GTSNPN, CDR2 SVGIG (reference sequence). CDR3 length equals 13 residues. The CDR3 reads CAWSAGSGDEQFF. The CDR3, as DNA: TGTGCCTGGAGTGCCGGGAGCGGTGATGAGCAGTTCTTC.

This clonotype was counted a few times. The V and J genes are TRBV4-2 and TRBJ2-5; TRBD2 matches 9 bases. J was trimmed by 2 bases and V by 2 bases; bases with no gene match: 3. This CDR3 has 15 residues. The germline gives CDR1 LGHNA, CDR2 YNFKEQ. The CDR3 DNA reads as TGTGCCAGCAGCCAAAGACTAGCGGATCAAGAGACCCAGTACTTC. It yields the protein CASSQRLADQETQYF.

This chain joins TRBV7-6 and TRBJ2-7; 14 positions agree with TRBD2. The junction had 8 bases not matched to a gene; V was cut back by 5 bases and J by 11 bases. The CDR3 sequence is 14 residues long. Germline values: CDR1 SGHVS, CDR2 FNYEAQ. Here the CDR3 DNA reads TGTGCCAGCAGCACACCGGGACTAGCGGGAGCGGAGTACTTC. Translating gives CASSTPGLAGAEYF.

The chain carries TRBV6-5 and TRBJ2-2, with 7 bases aligning to TRBD2. After removal of 0 bases from V and 3 bases from J, the junction contained 1 base not matched to a gene. Germline values: CDR1 MNHEY, CDR2 SVGAGI. There are 15 residues in the CDR3. The DNA for the CDR3 is TGTGCCAGCAGTTACTCACGGGGGGACACCGGGGAGCTGTTTTTT. This codes for CASSYSRGDTGELFF.

The rearrangement links TRBV28 to TRBJ1-1; D is uncertain. The germline CDR1 and CDR2 sequences are MDHEN and SYDVKM. The CDR3 runs to 13 residues. V lost 2 bases and J lost 4, with 8 bases in between. The CDR3 protein is CASSLKSATEAFF. CDR3 DNA sequence: TGTGCCAGCAGTTTAAAGTCCGCCACTGAAGCTTTCTTT.

In DNA, the CDR3 is TGTGCCATCAGTGTCTTCGACCCCAAGAACACTGAAGCTTTCTTT. Its protein product is CAISVFDPKNTEAFF. This chain joins TRBV10-3 and TRBJ1-1, with D unclear. Trimming cost V 4 bases and J 1 base, with 13 bases left between them. The CDR3 length is 15 residues. CDR1 is ENHRY and CDR2 is SYGVKD in the germline V gene.

This clonotype was counted a single time. The chain's CDR3 is CASSPRGRYSYEQYF. The CDR3, as DNA: TGTGCCAGCAGTCCTCGGGGGCGCTACTCCTACGAGCAGTACTTC. The rearrangement joins TRBV27 to TRBJ2-7; D assignment may be TRBD1 or TRBD2 (6 bases each). V lost 5 bases to trimming and J lost 0 bases, with 14 bases between them. Germline lookup yields CDR1 MNHEY and CDR2 SMNVEV (reference sequence). This CDR3 has 15 residues.

The DNA of the CDR3 is TGTGCCAGCAGCTTAGCCCGACTAGCGGGAGGCACCCAGTACTTC. It translates to CASSLARLAGGTQYF. The chain uses TRBV7-9 and TRBJ2-5; 13 nucleotides align to TRBD2. Trimming cost V 0 bases and J 8 bases; bases outside gene matches: 3. The V gene's germline CDR1 is SEHNR and CDR2 FQNEAQ (reference sequence). CDR3 size: 15 residues.

This rearrangement joins TRBV29-1 to TRBJ2-1; TRBD1 agrees at 8 bases. The CDR3 runs 15 residues. V lost 1 base, J lost 13 bases, and 15 bases stayed unmatched. The germline gives CDR1 SQVTM, CDR2 ANQGSEA. The chain's CDR3 is CSVEGRDRLLLGQFF. DNA for the CDR3: TGCAGCGTTGAAGGCCGGGACAGGTTACTTCTGGGACAGTTCTTC.

This chain connects TRBV20-1 to TRBJ1-3; D is unresolved. The CDR3 has 10 amino acids. V shed 7 bases and J shed 4 bases, with 5 bases lying between them. Looked up from germline, CDR1 is DFQATT and CDR2 is SNEGSKA (reference sequence). In DNA form, the CDR3 reads TGCAGTGAAGCCGGAAACACCATATATTTT. Amino acid sequence: CSEAGNTIYF.

This chain joins TRBV28 and TRBJ1-1, with TRBD1 identical over 7 bases. V dropped 2 bases and J dropped 3; count of bases not matched to a gene: 3. This CDR3 has 14 amino acids. CDR1 MDHEN and CDR2 SYDVKM come from the germline V gene. This chain's CDR3 is CASSLQGGDTEAFF. The CDR3 DNA follows: TGTGCCAGCAGTTTACAGGGGGGAGACACTGAAGCTTTCTTT.

The rearrangement joins TRBV3-1 to TRBJ2-7, with D perhaps matching TRBD1 (5 bases). The CDR3 runs to 15 residues. From germline, CDR1 is LGHDT and CDR2 YNNKEL (reference sequence). Trimming took off 0 bases at V and 3 bases at J, with 12 bases between the two ends. CDR3 protein: CASSQDLGRVYEQYF. CDR3 nucleotide sequence: TGTGCCAGCAGCCAAGATCTCGGCAGGGTCTACGAGCAGTACTTC.

This chain joins TRBV29-1 and TRBJ1-2; tentatively, D is TRBD1 (6 bases). Germline CDR1 is SQVTM and CDR2 is ANQGSEA. V was clipped by 5 bases and J by 5 bases, with 9 bases between them. The CDR3 runs to 11 residues. The chain's CDR3 is CSVYREYGYTF. In DNA form, the CDR3 reads TGCAGCGTTTACAGGGAGTATGGCTACACCTTC.

This chain links TRBV2 with TRBJ2-3; tentative D call: TRBD1 (5 bases). CDR1 and CDR2 (germline): SNHLY, FYNNEI. The germline V and J ends were trimmed by 3 bases and 4 bases, with 11 bases remaining between them. The CDR3 is 14 residues long. CDR3 in DNA: TGTGCCAGCAGTGATCTAGGGGAAGCAGATACGCAGTATTTT. It is translated as CASSDLGEADTQYF.

This chain links TRBV11-2 with TRBJ2-3; D may be TRBD2 (5 bases). The CDR3 has 16 amino acids. CDR1 is SGHAT and CDR2 is FQNNGV in the germline V gene. The germline V and J ends were trimmed by 1 base and 5 bases, with 16 bases remaining between them. The CDR3: CASSLGWERLEDTQYF. The CDR3 coding sequence is TGTGCCAGCAGCTTAGGGTGGGAGCGGTTGGAAGATACGCAGTATTTT.

The genes are TRBV28 and TRBJ1-1; no clear D gene. Trimming took off 3 bases at V and 0 bases at J, with 8 bases between the two ends. Germline lookup yields CDR1 MDHEN and CDR2 SYDVKM. This CDR3 is built from 14 residues. The CDR3 DNA reads TGTGCCAGCAGTTTTAGTGCGATGAACACTGAAGCTTTCTTT. Its translation: CASSFSAMNTEAFF. Drawing the rest from reference TRBV28 and TRBJ1-1, the complete variable domain is DVKVTQSSRYLVKRTGEKVFLECVQDMDHENMFWYRQDPGLGLRLIYFSYDVKMKEKGDIPEGYSVSREKKERFSLILESASTNQTSMYLCASSFSAMNTEAFFGQGTRLTVV.

The chain is built from TRBV5-6 and TRBJ2-1; D is perhaps TRBD2 (7 bases). The CDR3 has 13 amino acids. V dropped 5 bases and J dropped 10 bases, with 16 bases sitting between them. CDR1 is SGHDT, CDR2 YYEEEE, per germline. Here the CDR3 DNA reads TGTGCCAGCAGAGGGGGAGGGCCTAGCGAGCAGTTCTTC. Residues: CASRGGGPSEQFF.

The DNA for the CDR3 is TGTGCCAGCAGCCCCTCGGGGGGAGAGACAAATCAGCCCCAGCATTTT. Amino acid sequence: CASSPSGGETNQPQHF. The chain employs TRBV27 and TRBJ1-5; TRBD1 is a possible D gene (5 bases). From germline, CDR1 is MNHEY and CDR2 SMNVEV (reference sequence). CDR3 length: 16 residues. V was clipped by 6 bases and J by 4 bases, with 19 bases between them.

This rearrangement joins TRBV5-6 to TRBJ2-4; D may match TRBD1 or TRBD2 (6 bases each). The CDR3 is 15 residues long. CDR1 is SGHDT, CDR2 YYEEEE, per germline. V lost 2 bases and J lost 8, with 17 bases in between. The CDR3: CASSLGSGAVYIQYF. CDR3 DNA sequence: TGTGCCAGCAGCTTAGGTTCGGGGGCTGTGTACATTCAGTACTTC. The full variable domain, with the rest looked up from reference TRBV5-6 and TRBJ2-4, is DAGVTQSPTHLIKTRGQQVTLRCSPKSGHDTVSWYQQALGQGPQFIFQYYEEEERQRGNFPDRFSGHQFPNYSSELNVNALLLGDSALYLCASSLGSGAVYIQYFGAGTRLSVL.

The chain uses TRBV27 and TRBJ2-7; 9 bases line up with TRBD2. The V gene end was trimmed by 1 base and the J gene end by 6 bases; junction bases not matched to a gene: 13. This CDR3 contains 17 residues. Germline V gene data show CDR1 as MNHEY and CDR2 as SMNVEV (reference sequence). CDR3 in amino acids: CASSLWGLAHEEGEQYF. CDR3 bases: TGTGCCAGCAGTTTATGGGGACTAGCCCATGAAGAGGGCGAGCAGTACTTC.

V is TRBV7-9 and J is TRBJ2-7; TRBD2 matches 8 bases. The trim removed 5 bases at V and 0 bases at J, leaving 12 bases unmatched. Germline V gene sequence: CDR1 SEHNR, CDR2 FQNEAQ (reference sequence). The CDR3 contains 17 residues. The CDR3 DNA reads TGTGCCAGCAGCCCCCGTAATAGCGGGACCCACTCCTACGAGCAGTACTTC. It yields the protein CASSPRNSGTHSYEQYF.

The rearrangement links TRBV6-1 to TRBJ2-1; 11 bases match TRBD2. The germline V gene encodes CDR1 MNHNS and CDR2 SASEGT. CDR3 length: 15 amino acids. V was pared by 5 bases and J by 14 bases, with 14 bases of the junction left unmatched. The CDR3 DNA sequence: TGTGCCAGCAGTAAACTAGCGGGAGAAGACGAAACAGAGTTCTTC. It codes for CASSKLAGEDETEFF.